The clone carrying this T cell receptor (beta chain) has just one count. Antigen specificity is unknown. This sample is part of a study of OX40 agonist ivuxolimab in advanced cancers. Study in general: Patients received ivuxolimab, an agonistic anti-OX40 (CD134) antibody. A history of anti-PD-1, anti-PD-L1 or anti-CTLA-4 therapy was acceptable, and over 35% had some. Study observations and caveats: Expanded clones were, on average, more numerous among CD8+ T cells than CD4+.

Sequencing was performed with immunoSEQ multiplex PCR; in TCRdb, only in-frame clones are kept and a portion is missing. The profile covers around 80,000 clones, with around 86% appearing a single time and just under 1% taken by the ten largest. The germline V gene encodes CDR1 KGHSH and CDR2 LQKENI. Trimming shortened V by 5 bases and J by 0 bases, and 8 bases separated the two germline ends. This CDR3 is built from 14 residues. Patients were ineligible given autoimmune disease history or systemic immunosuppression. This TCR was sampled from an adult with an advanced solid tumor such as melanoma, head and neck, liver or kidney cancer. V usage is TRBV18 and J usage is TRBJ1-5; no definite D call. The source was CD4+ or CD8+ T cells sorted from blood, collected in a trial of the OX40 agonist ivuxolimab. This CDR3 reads CASSYQDSNQPQHF. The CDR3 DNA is TGTGCCAGCTCATATCAAGATAGCAATCAGCCCCAGCATTTT.